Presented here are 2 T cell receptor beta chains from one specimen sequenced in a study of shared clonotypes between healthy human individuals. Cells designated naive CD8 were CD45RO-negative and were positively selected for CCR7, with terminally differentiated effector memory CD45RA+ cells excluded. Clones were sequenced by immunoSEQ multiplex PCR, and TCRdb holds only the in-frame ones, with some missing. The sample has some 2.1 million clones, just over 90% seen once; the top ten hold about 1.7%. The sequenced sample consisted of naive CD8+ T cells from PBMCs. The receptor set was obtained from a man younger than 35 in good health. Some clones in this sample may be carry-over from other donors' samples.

The CDR3 loop is CASSLVAPSSYEQYF. The CDR3 DNA reads TGCGCCAGCAGCTTGGTAGCGCCGAGCTCCTACGAGCAGTACTTC. The chain joins TRBV5-1 to TRBJ2-7, with D possibly being TRBD2 (5 bases). Germline CDR1 reads SGHRS; CDR2 reads YFSETQ. The V gene lost 0 bases and the J gene lost 0 bases, with 10 bases spanning the gap. The length of the CDR3 is 15 residues.

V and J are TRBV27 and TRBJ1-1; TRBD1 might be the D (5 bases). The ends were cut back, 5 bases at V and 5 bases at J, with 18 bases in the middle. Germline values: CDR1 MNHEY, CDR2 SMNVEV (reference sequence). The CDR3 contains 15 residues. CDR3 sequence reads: CASSPRDGEYTEAFF. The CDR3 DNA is TGTGCCAGCAGTCCACGGGACGGGGAATATACTGAAGCTTTCTTT.